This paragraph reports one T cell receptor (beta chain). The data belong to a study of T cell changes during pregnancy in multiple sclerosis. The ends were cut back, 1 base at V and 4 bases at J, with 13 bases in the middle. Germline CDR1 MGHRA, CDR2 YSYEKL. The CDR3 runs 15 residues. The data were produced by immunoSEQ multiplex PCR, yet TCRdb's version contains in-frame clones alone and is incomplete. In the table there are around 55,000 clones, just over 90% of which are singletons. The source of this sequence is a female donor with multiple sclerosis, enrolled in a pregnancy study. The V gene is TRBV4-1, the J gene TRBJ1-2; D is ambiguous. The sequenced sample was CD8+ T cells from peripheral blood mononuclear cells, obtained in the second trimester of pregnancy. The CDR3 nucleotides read TGCGCCAGCAGCCAAGGGGAGCGGAACCTCTATGGCTACACCTTC. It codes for CASSQGERNLYGYTF.